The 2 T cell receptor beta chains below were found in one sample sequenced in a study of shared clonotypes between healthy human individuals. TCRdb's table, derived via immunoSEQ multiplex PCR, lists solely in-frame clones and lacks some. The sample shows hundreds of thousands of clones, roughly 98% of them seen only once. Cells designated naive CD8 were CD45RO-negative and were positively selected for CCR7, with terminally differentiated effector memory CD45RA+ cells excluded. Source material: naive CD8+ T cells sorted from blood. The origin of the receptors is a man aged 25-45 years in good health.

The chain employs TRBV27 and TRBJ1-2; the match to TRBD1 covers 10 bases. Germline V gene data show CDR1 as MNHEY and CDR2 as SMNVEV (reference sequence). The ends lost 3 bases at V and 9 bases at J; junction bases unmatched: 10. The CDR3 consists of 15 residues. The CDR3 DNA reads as TGTGCCAGCAGTTTCAACCACCGGGACAGGGGCAGCTACACCTTC. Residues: CASSFNHRDRGSYTF.

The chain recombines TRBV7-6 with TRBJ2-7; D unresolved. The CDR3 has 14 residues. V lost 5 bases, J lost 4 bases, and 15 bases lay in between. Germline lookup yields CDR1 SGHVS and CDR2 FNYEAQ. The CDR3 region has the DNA TGTGCCAGCAGCGGGGAAGAGGAACCTTACGAGCAGTACTTC. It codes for CASSGEEEPYEQYF.